Below are 11 T cell receptor beta chains sequenced from a single sample in a study of technical replicates of blood from several donors. The data were produced by immunoSEQ multiplex PCR, yet TCRdb's version contains in-frame clones alone and is incomplete. The table shows fewer than 85,000 clones, with roughly 94% occurring only once. Sequenced: T cells isolated from PBMCs. These receptors all stem from a human donor in good health.

The V and J genes are TRBV11-2 and TRBJ1-1; D ambiguous. In germline, CDR1 is SGHAT, CDR2 FQNNGV. CDR3 length equals 13 residues. With 3 bases removed from V and 0 bases from J, the gap between germline ends came to 5 bases. DNA for the CDR3: TGTGCCAGCAGCTTCAGGATGAACACTGAAGCTTTCTTT. Translated, it gives CASSFRMNTEAFF.

Turning to this clone: A read error may account for a junction end that differs from germline. The chain joins TRBV11-2 to TRBJ1-1; a weak D match, TRBD1 (5 bases). The CDR3 consists of 14 residues. Per germline, CDR1 SGHAT and CDR2 FQNNGV. DNA for the CDR3: TGTGCCAGCACCTTATCAGGGTACGCTCCCGAAGCTTTCTTT. Protein: CASTLSGYAPEAFF.

J is TRBJ1-2 and V is TRBV6-6; unclear D gene. The CDR3 totals 15 residues. The germline V and J ends were trimmed by 2 bases and 0 bases, with 10 bases remaining between them. CDR1 and CDR2 (germline): MNHNY, SVGAGI (reference sequence). DNA for the CDR3: TGTGCCAGCAGTTACGTCTCCAGTACTAACTATGGCTACACCTTC. As protein: CASSYVSSTNYGYTF.

This sequence joins TRBV5-1 and TRBJ2-5; 7 bases are shared with TRBD2. The CDR3 is made up of 15 amino acids. Germline lookup yields CDR1 SGHRS and CDR2 YFSETQ. Trimming took 4 bases from V and 1 from J; bases not matched to a gene: 7. CDR3 sequence reads: CASSPGGGGQETQYF. For the CDR3, the DNA is TGCGCCAGCAGCCCCGGAGGCGGGGGCCAAGAGACCCAGTACTTC.

The V call is TRBV9, the J call TRBJ1-4; D is unresolved. V lost 0 bases, J lost 7 bases, and 13 bases lay in between. Germline V lookup: CDR1 SGDLS, CDR2 YYNGEE. The CDR3 runs 15 residues. The CDR3 coding sequence is TGTGCCAGCAGCGTAGGTGGGAGGGAAGGTGAAAAACTGTTTTTT. It is translated as CASSVGGREGEKLFF.

The genes are TRBV19 and TRBJ1-1; D is possibly TRBD1 (5 bases). The CDR3 is 15 amino acids. The ends were cut back, 3 bases at V and 1 base at J, with 12 bases in the middle. Germline CDR1 LNHDA, CDR2 SQIVND (reference sequence). The CDR3: CASSIRGVANTEAFF. The CDR3 DNA reads TGTGCCAGTAGTATTCGGGGGGTCGCGAACACTGAAGCTTTCTTT.

The count of this clone is one. This chain uses TRBV11-2 with TRBJ2-5, with D maybe TRBD1 (6 bases). The CDR3 is 13 amino acids. With 4 bases removed from V and 2 bases from J, the gap between germline ends came to 8 bases. Germline V gene lookup returns CDR1 SGHAT and CDR2 FQNNGV. CDR3 sequence reads: CASSWTEQETQYF. As DNA, the CDR3 is TGTGCCAGCAGCTGGACAGAACAAGAGACCCAGTACTTC.

This chain uses TRBV10-2 with TRBJ2-7; 7 bases are shared with TRBD1. This CDR3 spans 13 amino acids. V shed 6 bases, J shed 3 bases, and the junction held 5 bases outside the gene matches. Germline assignment: CDR1 WSHSY and CDR2 SAAADI. Here the CDR3 reads CASRGQVSYEQYF. The CDR3 bases are TGCGCCAGCAGAGGACAGGTTAGCTACGAGCAGTACTTC.

This chain's CDR3 is CASTSSGVNEQFF. As DNA, the CDR3 is TGTGCCAGTACCTCTAGCGGAGTCAATGAGCAGTTCTTC. This chain links TRBV19 with TRBJ2-1; 7 bases agree with TRBD2. The trim removed 7 bases at V and 6 bases at J, leaving 6 bases unmatched. CDR1 is LNHDA, CDR2 SQIVND, per germline (reference sequence). The CDR3 sequence is 13 residues long.

This clone appeared a single time. This chain uses TRBV6-5 with TRBJ2-4; D is perhaps TRBD1 (6 bases). Germline CDR1 reads MNHEY; CDR2 reads SVGAGI. The length of the CDR3 is 13 residues. V gave up 6 bases and J gave up 4 bases, with 10 bases separating them. In DNA, the CDR3 is TGTGCCAGCAGGTCGGACAGTAAAAACATTCAGTACTTC. Protein sequence: CASRSDSKNIQYF.

On this clone: At one of its ends the junction is not consistent with the germline gene, which may arise from a read error. J is TRBJ2-1 and V is TRBV7-8, with 15 bases aligning to TRBD2. CDR3 size: 18 residues. Per germline, CDR1 SGHVS and CDR2 FQNEAQ. This chain's CDR3 is CASSLGPGGLAGGSRYLF. The DNA of the CDR3 is TGTGCCAGCAGCTTAGGCCCAGGGGGACTAGCGGGAGGTTCGAGGTATCTCTTC.